Presented here are 32 T cell receptor beta chains from one specimen sequenced in a study of cytomegalovirus exposure and HLA in healthy donors. With 60 Vbeta and 13 Jbeta primers, the PCR was carried out. Here immunoSEQ multiplex PCR was the method, and the copy in TCRdb shows in-frame clones only, minus some. The sample includes approximately 150,000 clones, 80% of them seen just once. What was sequenced was PBMCs. The receptor source for this set is a man aged 18-30 years in good health and CMV-seropositive.

The chain has TRBV10-1 and TRBJ2-3; D is possibly TRBD1 (7 bases). With 0 bases removed from V and 3 bases from J, the gap between germline ends came to 10 bases. CDR3 size: 15 residues. Germline lookup yields CDR1 WNHNN and CDR2 SYGVQD (reference sequence). The CDR3 loop is CASSESRGRTDTQYF. In DNA form, the CDR3 reads TGCGCCAGCAGTGAGTCCAGGGGGAGGACAGATACGCAGTATTTT.

The chain is built from TRBV5-6 and TRBJ1-2; 8 nucleotides match TRBD1. There are 14 residues in the CDR3. V trimming: 4 bases; J trimming: 5 bases; junction bases outside the gene matches: 7. The germline V gene encodes CDR1 SGHDT and CDR2 YYEEEE. The CDR3 sequence: CASSGGQGRYGYTF. CDR3 in DNA: TGTGCCAGCAGCGGAGGACAGGGAAGATATGGCTACACCTTC.

The chain carries TRBV18 and TRBJ1-2; 7 nucleotides line up with TRBD1. The CDR3 consists of 13 residues. V gave up 6 bases and J gave up 6 bases; unmatched junction bases: 7. From germline, CDR1 is KGHSH and CDR2 LQKENI. The CDR3 sequence: CASSFDRDHGYTF. The CDR3 bases are TGTGCCAGCTCTTTCGACAGGGACCATGGCTACACCTTC.

The chain has TRBV27 and TRBJ2-1, with 8 bases fitting TRBD2. The germline CDR1 and CDR2 sequences are MNHEY and SMNVEV (reference sequence). V shed 8 bases and J 4 bases; nucleotides not matched to a gene: 1. CDR3 length equals 12 residues. CDR3 amino acids: CASQRGYNEQFF. As DNA, the CDR3 is TGTGCCAGCCAGCGGGGGTACAATGAGCAGTTCTTC.

This chain uses TRBV29-1 with TRBJ1-1, with TRBD1 as a possible D gene (5 bases). The CDR3 has 14 residues. Germline V lookup: CDR1 SQVTM, CDR2 ANQGSEA. V lost 5 bases to trimming and J lost 3 bases, with 16 bases between them. The CDR3 DNA reads as TGCAGCGTTAGGGTACTTCTCAGGGACACTGAAGCTTTCTTT. Encoded protein: CSVRVLLRDTEAFF.

The chain couples TRBV13 to TRBJ2-5; 9 positions match TRBD2. Germline V gene lookup returns CDR1 PRHDT and CDR2 FYEKMQ (reference sequence). Trimming cost V 5 bases and J 4 bases; bases outside gene matches: 8. The CDR3 consists of 15 residues. CDR3 sequence reads: CASSLRRREGETQYF. The CDR3 nucleotides are TGTGCCAGCAGCCTAAGAAGGCGGGAGGGAGAGACCCAGTACTTC. Variable domain in full (rest from reference TRBV13 and TRBJ2-5): AAGVIQSPRHLIKEKRETATLKCYPIPRHDTVYWYQQGPGQDPQFLISFYEKMQSDKGSIPDRFSAQQFSDYHSELNMSSLELGDSALYFCASSLRRREGETQYFGPGTRLLVL.

Only one count was recorded for this clone. The chain is built from TRBV27 and TRBJ2-3; maybe TRBD1 (6 bases). Germline V CDR1 and CDR2: MNHEY, SMNVEV (reference sequence). This CDR3 is built from 18 residues. Deletions cut 2 bases from V and 8 bases from J, with 26 bases between. In nucleotides, the CDR3 is TGTGCCAGCAGTTTAATCACATCCCCAAGGGGCGCACAGGGTACGCAGTATTTT. Its protein is CASSLITSPRGAQGTQYF.

The rearrangement uses TRBV6-5 and TRBJ2-5, with TRBD2 identical over 7 bases. The DNA matches TRBJ2-7 better at its end, which makes the J call doubtful. The CDR3 is made up of 13 amino acids. Germline loops: CDR1 MNHEY, CDR2 SVGAGI. The DNA of the CDR3 is TGTGCCAGCAGGCTATCTAGCGGCTACGAGCAGTACTTC. Translation: CASRLSSGYEQYF.

The gene calls are TRBV18 and TRBJ1-1, with TRBD1 as a possible D gene (6 bases). Germline CDR1 reads KGHSH; CDR2 reads LQKENI. This CDR3 spans 15 amino acids. V shed 2 bases and J shed 1 base, with 11 bases lying between them. The CDR3 loop reads CASSPISQGNTEAFF. CDR3 DNA sequence: TGTGCCAGCTCACCAATTTCACAGGGGAACACTGAAGCTTTCTTT.

This clone was detected once. J is TRBJ2-1 and V is TRBV7-8; 13 bases agree with TRBD2. Germline CDR1 SGHVS, CDR2 FQNEAQ. Trimming cost V 4 bases and J 10 bases; bases outside gene matches: 4. The CDR3 runs to 14 residues. Written as DNA, the CDR3 is TGTGCCAGCAGCTCGGGGGGACTAGCGGGAGAGCAGTTCTTC. Its protein is CASSSGGLAGEQFF.

V usage is TRBV20-1 and J usage is TRBJ1-1, with D hard to call. Per germline, CDR1 DFQATT and CDR2 SNEGSKA (reference sequence). The CDR3 spans 10 residues. The CDR3, as DNA: TGCAGCGAACATTTCGCTGAAGCTTTCTTT. It codes for CSEHFAEAFF.

The chain is built from TRBV6-1 and TRBJ1-2; no clear D gene. In germline, CDR1 is MNHNS, CDR2 SASEGT. The germline V and J ends were trimmed by 3 bases and 0 bases, with 17 bases remaining between them. The CDR3 totals 17 residues. CDR3 sequence: CASSDPPTDLSNYGYTF. CDR3 bases: TGTGCCAGCAGTGATCCACCCACAGATCTCTCTAACTATGGCTACACCTTC.

This sequence joins TRBV15 and TRBJ2-7, with a possible D match to TRBD1 (6 bases). The V and J ends lost 0 bases and 0 bases respectively, with 9 bases between them. CDR1 is LNHNV and CDR2 is YYDKDF in the germline V gene (reference sequence). The CDR3 is made up of 15 amino acids. The CDR3, as DNA: TGTGCCACCAGCAGAGACGACAGGATCTCCTACGAGCAGTACTTC. Protein sequence: CATSRDDRISYEQYF.

The DNA for the CDR3 is TGTGCCAGCACCCTTAACACTGAAGCTTTCTTT. As protein: CASTLNTEAFF. This chain connects TRBV28 to TRBJ1-1; no firm D call. Germline V CDR1 and CDR2: MDHEN, SYDVKM. Deletions cut 7 bases from V and 2 bases from J, with 5 bases between. The CDR3 runs to 11 residues.

About this clone: At one end the junction does not follow the germline gene, possibly because of a read error. The chain joins TRBV7-9 to TRBJ1-5; D call uncertain. Germline values: CDR1 SEHNR, CDR2 FQNEAQ (reference sequence). The CDR3 extends over 12 amino acids. The chain's CDR3 is CSSSLPDQPQHF. CDR3 bases: TGTTCCAGCAGCTTACCGGATCAGCCCCAGCATTTT. The entire variable domain, with the rest obtained from reference TRBV7-9 and TRBJ1-5, is as follows: DTGVSQNPRHKITKRGQNVTFRCDPISEHNRLYWYRQTLGQGPEFLTYFQNEAQLEKSRLLSDRFSAERPKGSFSTLEIQRTEQGDSAMYLCSSSLPDQPQHFGDGTRLSIL.

The chain recombines TRBV2 with TRBJ2-7; 7 bases line up with TRBD1. The CDR3 runs to 16 residues. The V gene end was trimmed by 3 bases and the J gene end by 1 base; junction bases not matched to a gene: 9. Per the germline V gene, CDR1 is SNHLY and CDR2 is FYNNEI. CDR3 nucleotides: TGTGCCAGCAGTGACTCTAGGGACAGCCCTTCCTACGAGCAGTACTTC. Its protein is CASSDSRDSPSYEQYF.

In this sample, this clone turned up once. The chain employs TRBV5-4 and TRBJ1-2, with unresolved D. Looked up from germline, CDR1 is SGHNT and CDR2 is YYREEE (reference sequence). The CDR3 is 14 residues long. V lost 2 bases to trimming and J lost 6 bases, with 14 bases between them. The CDR3 sequence: CASSFPGRGHGYTF. The DNA of the CDR3 is TGTGCCAGCAGCTTCCCCGGTCGAGGCCATGGCTACACCTTC.

CDR3 loop: CASSSGTGSFNQPQHF. CDR3 DNA sequence: TGTGCCAGCAGCTCCGGGACAGGGTCGTTCAATCAGCCCCAGCATTTT. V gene TRBV5-6 combines with J gene TRBJ1-5; TRBD1 matches 9 bases. Germline trimming cut 3 bases from V and 3 bases from J; bases unmatched to any gene: 7. Germline assignment: CDR1 SGHDT and CDR2 YYEEEE. CDR3 length equals 16 residues.

The genes are TRBV19 and TRBJ2-3, with 8 bases that match TRBD2. CDR1 is LNHDA and CDR2 is SQIVND in the germline V gene (reference sequence). V was pared by 1 base and J by 10 bases, with 4 bases of the junction left unmatched. The CDR3 loop spans 13 amino acids. In DNA form, the CDR3 reads TGTGCCAGTAGTATAGCCCTAGCGGGTCCGCAGTATTTT. It yields the protein CASSIALAGPQYF.

This chain joins TRBV6-1 and TRBJ2-6; D is undetermined. CDR1 is MNHNS, CDR2 SASEGT, per germline. Deletions cut 4 bases from V and 2 bases from J, with 6 bases between. The CDR3 runs 14 residues. The DNA for the CDR3 is TGTGCCAGCAGTGTGTCGGCTGGGGCCAACGTCCTGACTTTC. This gives the protein CASSVSAGANVLTF.

The CDR3 coding sequence is TGTGCCAGCAGCCAAGAAGCCCTTAGCACAGATACGCAGTATTTT. This gives the protein CASSQEALSTDTQYF. The rearrangement links TRBV14 to TRBJ2-3; D gene ambiguous. The CDR3 length is 15 residues. CDR1 is SGHDN, CDR2 FVKESK, per germline. V was shortened by 0 bases and J by 0 bases, with 7 bases between the two germline ends.

The chain combines TRBV29-1 with TRBJ1-1; D is ambiguous. This CDR3 has 15 residues. The V end lost 0 bases, the J end lost 4 bases, and 15 bases lay between the germline ends. Germline V gene lookup returns CDR1 SQVTM and CDR2 ANQGSEA. For the CDR3, the DNA is TGCAGCGTTGAAGACGCCAGGCTGATGGGCACTGAAGCTTTCTTT. Translated, it gives CSVEDARLMGTEAFF.

This clone showed up just a few times. The V call is TRBV21-1, the J call TRBJ2-2; TRBD1 was called by the table and not checked on the DNA. TRBV21-1 counts as a pseudogene. CDR3 length: 16 amino acids. The CDR3 sequence: CASSPLDRFGSGELFF. CDR3 DNA sequence: TGTGCCAGCAGCCCCTTGGACAGGTTTGGTTCCGGGGAGCTGTTTTTT.

The chain recombines TRBV20-1 with TRBJ1-2, with D hard to call. Deletions cut 6 bases from V and 4 bases from J, with 3 bases between. The CDR3 loop spans 9 amino acids. From germline, CDR1 is DFQATT and CDR2 SNEGSKA (reference sequence). The CDR3: CSASYGYTF. DNA for the CDR3: TGCAGTGCGAGCTATGGCTACACCTTC.

The chain couples TRBV6-6 to TRBJ1-4; a weak D match, TRBD1 (5 bases). The V and J ends lost 6 bases and 6 bases respectively, with 17 bases between them. CDR3 length equals 15 residues. The germline CDR1 and CDR2 sequences are MNHNY and SVGAGI (reference sequence). CDR3 sequence (DNA): TGTGCCAGCAGAATCCCGGGACGGGGGGATGAAAAACTGTTTTTT. Translation: CASRIPGRGDEKLFF.

The chain is built from TRBV7-9 and TRBJ2-1; D may be TRBD1 (6 bases). CDR1 is SEHNR, CDR2 FQNEAQ, per germline (reference sequence). The CDR3 extends over 15 amino acids. V was clipped by 8 bases and J by 3 bases, with 17 bases between them. As DNA, the CDR3 is TGTGCCAGCTCCTTAAGGGGGTCTATCTACAATGAGCAGTTCTTC. Protein: CASSLRGSIYNEQFF.

V is TRBV2 and J is TRBJ2-3, with D possibly matching TRBD2 (6 bases). This CDR3 is built from 13 residues. The V end was cut by 6 bases, the J end by 5 bases, with 12 bases between. CDR1 and CDR2 (germline): SNHLY, FYNNEI. The CDR3 loop reads CASSEGLRDTQYF. The CDR3 DNA follows: TGTGCCAGCAGCGAGGGACTTAGAGATACGCAGTATTTT. The complete variable domain, with remaining parts taken from reference TRBV2 and TRBJ2-3, reads EPEVTQTPSHQVTQMGQEVILRCVPISNHLYFYWYRQILGQKVEFLVSFYNNEISEKSEIFDDQFSVERPDGSNFTLKIRSTKLEDSAMYFCASSEGLRDTQYFGPGTRLTVL.

The chain carries TRBV10-3 and TRBJ2-7; 8 nucleotides align to TRBD1. The V gene end was trimmed by 0 bases and the J gene end by 3 bases; junction bases not matched to a gene: 7. This CDR3 is 16 amino acids long. The germline gives CDR1 ENHRY, CDR2 SYGVKD. DNA for the CDR3: TGTGCCATCAGTGAGTCGGCTGGACAGGGACGCTACGAGCAGTACTTC. Protein product: CAISESAGQGRYEQYF.

The V gene is TRBV7-8, the J gene TRBJ1-1; TRBD1 matches at 7 bases. The germline V gene encodes CDR1 SGHVS and CDR2 FQNEAQ. J lost 3 bases, V lost 3 bases, and 10 bases had no gene match. This CDR3 is 16 amino acids long. The CDR3 protein is CASSLDDREVDTEAFF. The CDR3 bases are TGTGCCAGCAGCTTGGACGACAGGGAGGTGGACACTGAAGCTTTCTTT.

The chain is built from TRBV2 and TRBJ1-1; D gene uncertain. From germline, CDR1 is SNHLY and CDR2 FYNNEI. CDR3 size: 13 residues. Deletions cut 10 bases from V and 0 bases from J, with 12 bases between. Here the CDR3 reads CANLRLMNTEAFF. The CDR3 DNA reads TGTGCCAACCTAAGACTCATGAACACTGAAGCTTTCTTT.

The chain recombines TRBV7-2 with TRBJ1-3, with TRBD1 matching 10 bases. The germline V gene encodes CDR1 SGHTA and CDR2 FQGNSA. J gave up 2 bases and V 2 bases, and 3 bases lay outside the gene matches. The CDR3 extends over 16 amino acids. CDR3: CASSLKGTGAGNTIYF. CDR3 nucleotides: TGTGCCAGCAGCTTAAAGGGGACAGGGGCTGGAAACACCATATATTTT. Supplemented by reference TRBV7-2 and TRBJ1-3, the full variable domain reads GAGVSQSPSNKVTEKGKDVELRCDPISGHTALYWYRQSLGQGLEFLIYFQGNSAPDKSGLPSDRFSAERTGGSVSTLTIQRTQQEDSAVYLCASSLKGTGAGNTIYFGEGSWLTVV.

The V gene is TRBV29-1, the J gene TRBJ1-2; the D gene is possibly TRBD1 (5 bases). Per germline, CDR1 SQVTM and CDR2 ANQGSEA. The length of the CDR3 is 13 residues. V dropped 2 bases and J dropped 5 bases, with 12 bases sitting between them. DNA for the CDR3: TGCAGCGTTGAAAGCAGGGCGGATTATGGCTACACCTTC. Amino acid sequence: CSVESRADYGYTF.